This T cell receptor beta chain was recovered during a study of T cells in narcolepsy. Regarding the study as a whole: Blood of same and different patients, but not healthy controls, reportedly held recurring autoreactive clonotypes.

Assay used: immunoSEQ multiplex PCR; TCRdb lists only in-frame clones, some missing. This table holds about 33,000 clones, approximately 80% found once. The germline V gene has CDR1 KGHSH and CDR2 LQKENI. This CDR3 has 14 amino acids. V dropped 3 bases and J dropped 5 bases, with 11 bases sitting between them. As concerns this clone: Its antigen is not known.

Sequencing input: CD45RA- memory CD4+ T cells from PBMCs. This clonotype was obtained from a human donor with narcolepsy. The J gene is TRBJ1-5, the V gene TRBV18; D not certain. Written as DNA, the CDR3 is TGTGCCAGCTCACCGAGGGATGGGGATCAGCCCCAGCATTTT. Protein product: CASSPRDGDQPQHF.